Shown below are 21 T cell receptor beta chains from a single sample sequenced in a study of identifying expanded T cells in peripheral blood. Generated by immunoSEQ multiplex PCR, the TCRdb table keeps only in-frame clones and is missing some. Among more than 45,000 clones listed, approximately 90% were seen once. The sample comprised blood. Receptors were obtained from a person aged 18 to 75 in good health.

The V gene is TRBV7-9, the J gene TRBJ2-2; 9 bases fit TRBD1. The CDR3 covers 15 residues. V shed 5 bases and J 2 bases; nucleotides not matched to a gene: 3. From germline, CDR1 is SEHNR and CDR2 FQNEAQ (reference sequence). The CDR3, as DNA: TGTGCCAGCAGCAGGACAGGGGCTAACACCGGGGAGCTGTTTTTT. It translates to CASSRTGANTGELFF.

This chain uses TRBV5-1 with TRBJ2-2; D possibly corresponds to TRBD2 (5 bases). From germline, CDR1 is SGHRS and CDR2 YFSETQ. Trimming stripped 6 bases from V and 5 bases from J, with 5 bases between. CDR3 length: 11 amino acids. CDR3 amino acids: CASTGTGELFF. The CDR3 DNA follows: TGCGCCAGCACGGGGACCGGGGAGCTGTTTTTT.

The gene calls are TRBV5-6 and TRBJ2-1; 10 positions agree with TRBD1. CDR3 size: 15 residues. Germline V gene data show CDR1 as SGHDT and CDR2 as YYEEEE. Trimming removed 4 bases from V and 3 bases from J; junction bases left unmatched: 4. The CDR3 loop reads CASSQTGGDYNEQFF. The CDR3 region has the DNA TGTGCCAGCAGCCAGACAGGGGGCGACTACAATGAGCAGTTCTTC.

DNA of the CDR3: TGTGCCAGCAGTTCGACAGGGTACTCCTACGAGCAGTACTTC. Protein: CASSSTGYSYEQYF. The chain has TRBV6-6 and TRBJ2-7, with 7 nucleotides matching TRBD1. V lost 4 bases, J lost 0 bases, and 3 bases stayed unmatched. The CDR3 has 14 amino acids. Germline CDR1 MNHNY, CDR2 SVGAGI (reference sequence).

This sequence joins TRBV7-9 and TRBJ2-7; D not certain. V lost 5 bases and J lost 2, with 10 bases in between. The CDR3 sequence is 13 residues long. Germline V CDR1 and CDR2: SEHNR, FQNEAQ (reference sequence). CDR3 in amino acids: CASSPRGPYEQYF. CDR3 nucleotides: TGTGCCAGCAGCCCCCGAGGTCCCTACGAGCAGTACTTC.

The rearrangement joins TRBV4-2 to TRBJ2-1; D not resolved. Germline lookup yields CDR1 LGHNA and CDR2 YNFKEQ. V was cut by 0 bases and J by 6 bases, with 6 bases left in between. The CDR3 extends over 13 amino acids. This CDR3 is CASSQDYTNEQFF. The CDR3 DNA reads TGTGCCAGCAGCCAAGATTACACCAATGAGCAGTTCTTC.

The CDR3 DNA is TGTGCCAGCTCACCGGAGCGGGGGGGGTACAATGAGCAGTTCTTC. Translation: CASSPERGGYNEQFF. The chain combines TRBV18 with TRBJ2-1; the match to TRBD2 covers 10 bases. Germline lookup yields CDR1 KGHSH and CDR2 LQKENI. With 3 bases clipped from V and 4 bases from J, the junction kept 3 bases outside the gene matches. This CDR3 is 15 amino acids long.

The chain recombines TRBV5-5 with TRBJ1-5; 8 positions agree with TRBD1. The V gene end was trimmed by 0 bases and the J gene end by 7 bases; junction bases not matched to a gene: 6. This CDR3 spans 15 amino acids. Germline V lookup: CDR1 SGHKS, CDR2 YYEKEE (reference sequence). The CDR3 sequence: CASSLGTGTGQPQHF. CDR3 nucleotide sequence: TGTGCCAGCAGCTTGGGGACAGGGACTGGACAGCCCCAGCATTTT.

The rearrangement joins TRBV5-8 to TRBJ2-4, with D perhaps matching TRBD1 (6 bases). The CDR3 is made up of 17 amino acids. The ends were cut back, 1 base at V and 1 base at J, with 15 bases in the middle. Germline CDR1 SGHTS, CDR2 YDEGEE. The CDR3 loop reads CASSLPLDRLAKNIQYF. The DNA for the CDR3 is TGTGCCAGCAGCTTGCCTCTTGACAGGTTGGCCAAAAACATTCAGTACTTC.

This chain connects TRBV19 to TRBJ1-1; no clear D gene. The germline gives CDR1 LNHDA, CDR2 SQIVND (reference sequence). V lost 6 bases to trimming and J lost 1 base, with 15 bases between them. CDR3 size: 15 residues. CDR3 DNA: TGTGCCAGTAGCGATGGGTGGTCGAGGAACACTGAAGCTTTCTTT. Its translation: CASSDGWSRNTEAFF.

This sequence joins TRBV18 and TRBJ2-1; D possibly corresponds to TRBD1 (5 bases). Trimming shortened V by 6 bases and J by 3 bases, and 12 bases separated the two germline ends. Germline assignment: CDR1 KGHSH and CDR2 LQKENI. CDR3 length: 14 residues. The CDR3 is CASSPNRGYNEQFF. The CDR3 DNA follows: TGTGCCAGCTCGCCCAATAGGGGCTACAATGAGCAGTTCTTC.

Here the CDR3 DNA reads TGTGCCAGCAGCACCCCGACAGGGCTTCATTCACCCCTCCACTTT. Its protein product is CASSTPTGLHSPLHF. The chain is built from TRBV5-4 and TRBJ1-6; TRBD1 aligns across 7 bases. Unmatched junction bases numbered 9, after V lost 4 bases and J lost 8 bases. Germline-derived CDR1 and CDR2 are SGHNT and YYREEE (reference sequence). This CDR3 spans 15 amino acids.

The chain recombines TRBV29-1 with TRBJ2-5, with TRBD2 matching 9 bases. The CDR3 is 15 residues long. Losses at the gene ends were 3 bases for V and 1 base for J; bases not matched to a gene: 6. Germline CDR1 SQVTM, CDR2 ANQGSEA. The CDR3 DNA reads as TGCAGCGTTGAGGGGCGCGGGGGGGCCCAAGAGACCCAGTACTTC. This codes for CSVEGRGGAQETQYF. Looking up the rest from reference TRBV29-1 and TRBJ2-5 gives the full variable domain: SAVISQKPSRDICQRGTSLTIQCQVDSQVTMMFWYRQQPGQSLTLIATANQGSEATYESGFVIDKFPISRPNLTFSTLTVSNMSPEDSSIYLCSVEGRGGAQETQYFGPGTRLLVL.

This chain joins TRBV7-3 and TRBJ2-2, with D hard to call. Trimming removed 5 bases at V and 2 bases at J, with 15 bases between. The CDR3 spans 16 residues. Germline V gives CDR1 SGHTA, CDR2 FQGTGA. DNA for the CDR3: TGTGCCAGCAGCCCAAGTCGTTCCTCCAACACCGGGGAGCTGTTTTTT. Amino acids: CASSPSRSSNTGELFF.

The CDR3 DNA reads TGTGCCAGCAGCCCCACCGGGACTCACCCATCCGAGACCCAGTACTTC. It is translated as CASSPTGTHPSETQYF. The chain joins TRBV28 to TRBJ2-5; TRBD2 is a possible D gene (6 bases). This CDR3 contains 16 residues. Germline V gene data show CDR1 as MDHEN and CDR2 as SYDVKM. V was clipped by 6 bases and J by 5 bases, with 22 bases between them.

V usage is TRBV18 and J usage is TRBJ1-1; D unclear. CDR1 and CDR2 (germline): KGHSH, LQKENI. The V gene lost 2 bases and the J gene lost 0 bases, with 13 bases spanning the gap. This CDR3 comprises 16 residues. The CDR3 bases are TGTGCCAGCTCACCAACCACAGAGATAATGAACACTGAAGCTTTCTTT. It codes for CASSPTTEIMNTEAFF.

CDR3 loop: CASSSTGNYGYTF. CDR3 in DNA: TGTGCCAGCAGCTCGACAGGGAACTATGGCTACACCTTC. V and J are TRBV6-5 and TRBJ1-2; 7 bases align to TRBD1. Germline V gene sequence: CDR1 MNHEY, CDR2 SVGAGI. J lost 2 bases, V lost 6 bases, and 3 bases had no gene match. The CDR3 contains 13 residues.

This clone was recorded once. The gene calls are TRBV6-6 and TRBJ2-2, with D perhaps TRBD1 (5 bases). Trimming removed 5 bases at V and 5 bases at J, with 6 bases between. CDR1 MNHNY and CDR2 SVGAGI come from the germline V gene (reference sequence). This CDR3 is 12 amino acids long. Here the CDR3 DNA reads TGTGCCAGCAGTAGGGGAACCGGGGAGCTGTTTTTT. Translated: CASSRGTGELFF.

V usage is TRBV6-1 and J usage is TRBJ2-3; weak D call: TRBD1 (6 bases). The CDR3 is 15 amino acids. V gave up 9 bases and J gave up 6 bases, with 22 bases separating them. The germline V gene encodes CDR1 MNHNS and CDR2 SASEGT. CDR3 sequence: CASEVSDSTFDTQYF. The CDR3 bases are TGTGCCAGTGAGGTCTCGGACAGTACGTTCGATACGCAGTATTTT.

The chain recombines TRBV28 with TRBJ2-4, with 9 bases lining up with TRBD1. The V gene end was trimmed by 4 bases and the J gene end by 1 base; junction bases not matched to a gene: 5. The CDR3 contains 16 residues. In germline, CDR1 is MDHEN, CDR2 SYDVKM. This CDR3 is CASSSQGAVAKNIQYF. Written as DNA, the CDR3 is TGTGCCAGCAGTTCACAGGGGGCAGTGGCCAAAAACATTCAGTACTTC.

This chain uses TRBV7-9 with TRBJ1-1; TRBD1 might be the D (5 bases). Germline lookup yields CDR1 SEHNR and CDR2 FQNEAQ (reference sequence). This CDR3 comprises 14 residues. Trimming removed 5 bases at V and 1 base at J, with 11 bases between. CDR3 residues: CASSPGVWNTEAFF. The CDR3 region has the DNA TGTGCCAGCAGCCCGGGGGTCTGGAACACTGAAGCTTTCTTT.